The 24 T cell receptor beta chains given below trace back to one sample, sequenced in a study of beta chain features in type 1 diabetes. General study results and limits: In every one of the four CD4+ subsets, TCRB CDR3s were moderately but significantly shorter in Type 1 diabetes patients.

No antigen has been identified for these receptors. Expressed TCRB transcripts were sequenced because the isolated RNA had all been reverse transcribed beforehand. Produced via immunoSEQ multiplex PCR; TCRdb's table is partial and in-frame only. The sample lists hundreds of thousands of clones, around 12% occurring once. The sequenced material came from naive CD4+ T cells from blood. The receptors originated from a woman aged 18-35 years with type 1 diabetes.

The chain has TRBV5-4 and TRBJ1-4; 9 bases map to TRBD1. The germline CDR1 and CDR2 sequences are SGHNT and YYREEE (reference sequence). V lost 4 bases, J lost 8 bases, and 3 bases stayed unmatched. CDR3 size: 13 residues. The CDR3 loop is CASSRDRGEKLFF. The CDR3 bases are TGTGCCAGCAGCCGTGACAGGGGGGAAAAACTGTTTTTT.

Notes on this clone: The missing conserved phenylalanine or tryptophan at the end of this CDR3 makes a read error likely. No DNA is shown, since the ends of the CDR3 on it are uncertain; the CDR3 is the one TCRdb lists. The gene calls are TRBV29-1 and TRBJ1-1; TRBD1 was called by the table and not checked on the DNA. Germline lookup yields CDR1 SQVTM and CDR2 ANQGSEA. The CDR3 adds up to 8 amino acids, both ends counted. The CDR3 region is CSVGGTRV.

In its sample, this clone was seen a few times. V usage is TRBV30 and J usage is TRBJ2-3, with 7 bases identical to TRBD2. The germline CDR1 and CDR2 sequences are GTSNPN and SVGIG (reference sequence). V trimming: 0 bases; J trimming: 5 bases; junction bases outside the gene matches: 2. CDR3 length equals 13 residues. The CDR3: CAWSVRGGDTQYF. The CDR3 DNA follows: TGTGCCTGGAGTGTACGCGGGGGAGATACGCAGTATTTT.

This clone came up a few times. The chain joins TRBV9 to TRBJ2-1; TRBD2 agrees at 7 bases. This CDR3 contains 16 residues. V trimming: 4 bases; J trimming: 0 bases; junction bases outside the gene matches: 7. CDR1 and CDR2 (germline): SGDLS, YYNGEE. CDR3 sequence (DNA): TGTGCCAGCAGCCCCTTTGGCGGGAGCTCCTACAATGAGCAGTTCTTC. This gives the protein CASSPFGGSSYNEQFF.

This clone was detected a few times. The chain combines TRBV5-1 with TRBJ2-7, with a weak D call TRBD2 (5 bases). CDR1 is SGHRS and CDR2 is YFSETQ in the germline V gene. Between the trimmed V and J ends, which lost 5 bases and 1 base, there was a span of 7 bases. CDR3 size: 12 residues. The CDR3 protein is CASRRDSYEQYF. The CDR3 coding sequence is TGCGCCAGCAGGAGGGATTCCTACGAGCAGTACTTC.

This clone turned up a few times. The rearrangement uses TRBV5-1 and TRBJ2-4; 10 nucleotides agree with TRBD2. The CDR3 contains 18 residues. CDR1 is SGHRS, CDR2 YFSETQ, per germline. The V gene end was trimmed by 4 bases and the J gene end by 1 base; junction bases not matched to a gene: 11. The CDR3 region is CASSLITSGKVAKNIQYF. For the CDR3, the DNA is TGCGCCAGCAGCCTAATCACTAGCGGGAAAGTGGCCAAAAACATTCAGTACTTC.

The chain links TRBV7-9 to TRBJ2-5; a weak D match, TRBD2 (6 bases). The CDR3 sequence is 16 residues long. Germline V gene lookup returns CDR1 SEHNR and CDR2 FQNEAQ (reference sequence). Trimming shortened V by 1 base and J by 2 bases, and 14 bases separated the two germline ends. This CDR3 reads CASSLGAVGTQETQYF. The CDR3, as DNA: TGTGCCAGCAGCTTAGGCGCGGTAGGGACTCAAGAGACCCAGTACTTC.

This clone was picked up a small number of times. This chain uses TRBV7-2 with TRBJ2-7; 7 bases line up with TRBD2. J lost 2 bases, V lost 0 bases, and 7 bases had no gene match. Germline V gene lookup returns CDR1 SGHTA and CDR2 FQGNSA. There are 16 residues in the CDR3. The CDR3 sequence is CASSLAPGGGTYEQYF. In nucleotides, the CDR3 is TGTGCCAGCAGCTTAGCGCCTGGCGGGGGAACCTACGAGCAGTACTTC.

CDR3 amino acids: CASRKSNEKLFF. DNA for the CDR3: TGTGCCAGCAGGAAGAGCAATGAAAAACTGTTTTTT. This chain connects TRBV25-1 to TRBJ1-4; the D is unclear. From germline, CDR1 is MGHDK and CDR2 SYGVNS. V lost 6 bases, J lost 5 bases, and 7 bases lay in between. The CDR3 sequence is 12 residues long.

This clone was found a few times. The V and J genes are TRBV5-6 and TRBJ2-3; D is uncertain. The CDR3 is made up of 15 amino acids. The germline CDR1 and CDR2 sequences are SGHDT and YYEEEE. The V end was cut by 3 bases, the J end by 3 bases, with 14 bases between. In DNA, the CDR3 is TGTGCCAGCAGCTCTCCCTTTGAGCGTACAGATACGCAGTATTTT. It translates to CASSSPFERTDTQYF.

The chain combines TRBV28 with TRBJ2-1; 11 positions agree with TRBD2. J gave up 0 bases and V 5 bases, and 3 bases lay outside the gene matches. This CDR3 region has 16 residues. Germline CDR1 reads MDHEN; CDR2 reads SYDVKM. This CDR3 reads CASSPGTSGSYNEQFF. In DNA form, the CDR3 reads TGTGCCAGCAGTCCCGGGACTAGCGGCTCCTACAATGAGCAGTTCTTC.

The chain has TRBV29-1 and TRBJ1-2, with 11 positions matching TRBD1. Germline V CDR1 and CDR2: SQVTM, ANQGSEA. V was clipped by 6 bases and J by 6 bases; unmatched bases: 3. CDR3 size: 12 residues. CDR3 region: CSVRTGGHGYTF. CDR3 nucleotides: TGCAGCGTCCGGACAGGGGGCCATGGCTACACCTTC. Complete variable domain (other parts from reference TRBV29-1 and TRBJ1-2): SAVISQKPSRDICQRGTSLTIQCQVDSQVTMMFWYRQQPGQSLTLIATANQGSEATYESGFVIDKFPISRPNLTFSTLTVSNMSPEDSSIYLCSVRTGGHGYTFGSGTRLTVV.

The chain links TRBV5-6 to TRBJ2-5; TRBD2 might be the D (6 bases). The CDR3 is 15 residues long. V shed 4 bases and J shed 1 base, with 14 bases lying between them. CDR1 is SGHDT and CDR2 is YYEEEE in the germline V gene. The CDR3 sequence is CASSLGVAAQETQYF. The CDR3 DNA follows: TGTGCCAGCAGCCTCGGGGTAGCGGCCCAAGAGACCCAGTACTTC.

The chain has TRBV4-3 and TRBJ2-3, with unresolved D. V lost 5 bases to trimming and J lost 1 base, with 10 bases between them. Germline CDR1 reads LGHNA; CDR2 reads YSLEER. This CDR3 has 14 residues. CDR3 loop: CASSSGDGTDTQYF. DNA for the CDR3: TGCGCCAGCAGCTCAGGTGATGGCACAGATACGCAGTATTTT.

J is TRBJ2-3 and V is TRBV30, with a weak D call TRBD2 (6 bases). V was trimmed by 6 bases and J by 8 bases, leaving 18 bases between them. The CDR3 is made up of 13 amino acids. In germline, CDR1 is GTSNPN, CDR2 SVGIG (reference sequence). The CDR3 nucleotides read TGTGCCTGTGCGGGACTGGCGCCGGGTACGCAGTATTTT. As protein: CACAGLAPGTQYF.

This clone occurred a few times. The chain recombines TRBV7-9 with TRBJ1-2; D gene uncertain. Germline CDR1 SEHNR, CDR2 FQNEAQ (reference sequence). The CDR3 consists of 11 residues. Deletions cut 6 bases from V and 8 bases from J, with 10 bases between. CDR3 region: CASSPGTGYTF. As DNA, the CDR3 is TGTGCCAGCAGTCCAGGTACCGGCTACACCTTC.

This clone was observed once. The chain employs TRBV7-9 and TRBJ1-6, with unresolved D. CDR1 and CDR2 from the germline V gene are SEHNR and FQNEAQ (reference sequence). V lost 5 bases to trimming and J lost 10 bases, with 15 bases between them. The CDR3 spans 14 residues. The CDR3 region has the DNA TGTGCCAGCAGCCACAGAGATTTAGGCTCACCCCTCCACTTT. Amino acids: CASSHRDLGSPLHF.

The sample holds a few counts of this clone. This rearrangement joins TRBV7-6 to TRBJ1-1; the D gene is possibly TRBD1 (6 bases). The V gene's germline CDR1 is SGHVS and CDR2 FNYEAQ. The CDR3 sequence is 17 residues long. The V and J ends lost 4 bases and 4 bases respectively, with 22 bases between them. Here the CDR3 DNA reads TGTGCCAGCAGCTGGTCCGGGGGGCGACGGGTGGGCACTGAAGCTTTCTTT. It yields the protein CASSWSGGRRVGTEAFF.

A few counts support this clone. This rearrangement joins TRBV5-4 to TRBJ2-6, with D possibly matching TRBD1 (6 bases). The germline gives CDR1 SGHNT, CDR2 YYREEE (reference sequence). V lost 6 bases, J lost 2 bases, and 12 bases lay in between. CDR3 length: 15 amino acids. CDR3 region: CASTPGAAGANVLTF. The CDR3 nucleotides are TGTGCCAGCACCCCAGGGGCGGCTGGGGCCAACGTCCTGACTTTC.

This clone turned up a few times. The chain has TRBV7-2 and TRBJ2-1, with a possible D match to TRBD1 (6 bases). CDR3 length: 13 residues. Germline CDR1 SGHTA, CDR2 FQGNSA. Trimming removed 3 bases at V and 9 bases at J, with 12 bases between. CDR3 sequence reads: CASSFKQGVEQFF. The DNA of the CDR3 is TGTGCCAGCAGCTTTAAACAGGGCGTTGAGCAGTTCTTC.

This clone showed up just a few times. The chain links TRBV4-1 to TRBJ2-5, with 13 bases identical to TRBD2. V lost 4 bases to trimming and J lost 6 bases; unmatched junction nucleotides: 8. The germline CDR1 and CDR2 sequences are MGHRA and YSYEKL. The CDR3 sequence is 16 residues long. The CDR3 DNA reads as TGCGCCAGCAGCCTAGGGACTAGCGGGATCCCGAAGACCCAGTACTTC. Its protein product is CASSLGTSGIPKTQYF.

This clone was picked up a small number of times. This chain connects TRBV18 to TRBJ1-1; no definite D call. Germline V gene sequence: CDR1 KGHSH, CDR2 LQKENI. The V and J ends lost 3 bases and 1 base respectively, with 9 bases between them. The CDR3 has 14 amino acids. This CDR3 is CASSPDFQNTEAFF. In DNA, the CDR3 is TGTGCCAGCTCACCGGACTTCCAGAACACTGAAGCTTTCTTT.

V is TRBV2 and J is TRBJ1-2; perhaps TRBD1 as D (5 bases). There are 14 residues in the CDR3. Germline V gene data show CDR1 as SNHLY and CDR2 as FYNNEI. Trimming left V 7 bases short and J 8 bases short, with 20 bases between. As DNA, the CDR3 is TGTGCCAGCACCCTCAACGTAGGGGCGGGGGGCTACACCTTC. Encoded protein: CASTLNVGAGGYTF.

The CDR3, as DNA: TGCAGCGTGGGGGGACTAGCGGACGAGCAGTACTTC. It is translated as CSVGGLADEQYF. The V call is TRBV29-1, the J call TRBJ2-7, with TRBD2 matching 11 bases. CDR3 size: 12 residues. Looked up from germline, CDR1 is SQVTM and CDR2 is ANQGSEA. J lost 5 bases, V lost 6 bases, and 3 bases had no gene match.